The 16 T cell receptor beta chains reported below all come from one sample, sequenced in a study of cytomegalovirus exposure and HLA in healthy donors (dated by TCRdb to the late 2010s). The method was the immunoSEQ multiplex PCR assay. The multiplex PCR relied on a mix of 60 forward primers for TCR Vbeta segments and 13 reverse primers for TCR Jbeta segments. Entries here come from immuneACCESS through TCRdb and include only in-frame sequences with V and J called. Some clones fail to appear in such tables; in the studies checked, an unresolved V gene covers under half of the shortfall, and the cause of the remainder is unknown. For this sample the table gives 150,000 to 200,000 clones, of which more than 75% were detected only once. The ten largest make up about 0.78% of the sample. Material: PBMCs. These receptors were taken from a woman between 18 and 29 years old in good health and CMV-seronegative.

The J gene is TRBJ2-7, the V gene TRBV18, with D tentatively TRBD1 (5 bases). CDR1 and CDR2 (germline): KGHSH, LQKENI. The CDR3 has 14 amino acids. Trimming left V 3 bases short and J 6 bases short, with 15 bases between. Here the CDR3 reads CASSPAGLLGEQYF. CDR3 DNA sequence: TGTGCCAGCTCACCGGCAGGGCTTCTGGGCGAGCAGTACTTC.

This clone occurred a few times. The genes are TRBV6-1 and TRBJ1-2, with D tentatively TRBD1 (5 bases). CDR1 and CDR2 (germline): MNHNS, SASEGT. The V end lost 6 bases, the J end lost 8 bases, and 16 bases lay between the germline ends. The CDR3 runs 13 residues. The CDR3 reads CASRSDSPGGYTF. The CDR3 DNA reads as TGTGCCAGCAGGTCTGACAGTCCCGGCGGCTACACCTTC.

The gene calls are TRBV5-1 and TRBJ1-4; TRBD1 agrees at 7 bases. Per the germline V gene, CDR1 is SGHRS and CDR2 is YFSETQ. The junction had 2 bases not matched to a gene; V was cut back by 0 bases and J by 6 bases. The CDR3 contains 14 residues. CDR3: CASSLEGAHEKLFF. CDR3 nucleotides: TGCGCCAGCAGCTTGGAGGGGGCGCATGAAAAACTGTTTTTT.

The chain couples TRBV2 to TRBJ1-1, with D maybe TRBD1 (5 bases). The CDR3 contains 15 residues. Germline V gene sequence: CDR1 SNHLY, CDR2 FYNNEI. V lost 5 bases and J 6 bases, leaving 19 bases between the germline ends. The CDR3 nucleotides read TGTGCCAGCAGTATCCCCGTGGGGGGGATATCTGAAGCTTTCTTT. Amino acids: CASSIPVGGISEAFF.

The chain couples TRBV29-1 to TRBJ2-7, with TRBD2 identical over 12 bases. The CDR3 is made up of 13 amino acids. The V gene's germline CDR1 is SQVTM and CDR2 ANQGSEA. J was trimmed by 4 bases and V by 6 bases; bases with no gene match: 4. Here the CDR3 reads CSVGLAGKYEQYF. The CDR3 DNA is TGCAGCGTCGGACTAGCGGGAAAATACGAGCAGTACTTC.

The V gene is TRBV19, the J gene TRBJ1-1, with D possibly TRBD1 on 5 matching bases. The CDR3 is made up of 17 amino acids. V shed 4 bases and J shed 7 bases, with 25 bases lying between them. Germline CDR1 reads LNHDA; CDR2 reads SQIVND (reference sequence). DNA for the CDR3: TGTGCCAGTAGTACCCTAGACATGACAGCTTTCATGGGTGAAGCTTTCTTT. This codes for CASSTLDMTAFMGEAFF.

The chain employs TRBV19 and TRBJ2-7; D ambiguous. From germline, CDR1 is LNHDA and CDR2 SQIVND (reference sequence). This CDR3 is built from 16 residues. V lost 1 base, J lost 5 bases, and 18 bases lay in between. The CDR3 DNA reads as TGTGCCAGTAGTATAGCGGAGACGGCGTTCCCCCACGAGCAGTACTTC. Translating it yields CASSIAETAFPHEQYF.

The rearrangement joins TRBV5-1 to TRBJ2-7; tentative D call: TRBD1 (5 bases). The CDR3 has 13 residues. The germline V and J ends were trimmed by 4 bases and 1 base, with 9 bases remaining between them. CDR1 and CDR2 (germline): SGHRS, YFSETQ. The CDR3 DNA is TGCGCCAGCAGCCCACCAGGGTCCTACGAGCAGTACTTC. Its protein product is CASSPPGSYEQYF.

The chain links TRBV30 to TRBJ2-7; 7 bases agree with TRBD2. The CDR3 is made up of 12 amino acids. Trimming at V came to 4 bases and at J to 2 bases, leaving 2 bases not matched to a gene. CDR1 GTSNPN and CDR2 SVGIG come from the germline V gene (reference sequence). CDR3 coding DNA: TGTGCCTGGACTAGCGGAGCCTACGAGCAGTACTTC. Protein sequence: CAWTSGAYEQYF.

This clone was detected only once. The V gene is TRBV30, the J gene TRBJ1-5, with D unclear. Germline V gene sequence: CDR1 GTSNPN, CDR2 SVGIG (reference sequence). Trimming took off 1 base at V and 0 bases at J, with 7 bases between the two ends. This CDR3 has 14 amino acids. CDR3 loop: CAWSGSYSNQPQHF. CDR3 DNA sequence: TGTGCCTGGAGTGGCAGTTATAGCAATCAGCCCCAGCATTTT.

This chain links TRBV7-8 with TRBJ2-7; D might be TRBD1 (6 bases). Germline V lookup: CDR1 SGHVS, CDR2 FQNEAQ. With 4 bases removed from V and 1 base from J, the gap between germline ends came to 14 bases. This CDR3 spans 15 amino acids. The CDR3 spells CASSSLVGGSYEQYF. CDR3 bases: TGTGCCAGCAGCTCGTTGGTAGGGGGATCCTACGAGCAGTACTTC.

The rearrangement uses TRBV10-1 and TRBJ2-5, with TRBD1 as a possible D gene (5 bases). The CDR3 consists of 14 residues. CDR1 WNHNN and CDR2 SYGVQD come from the germline V gene (reference sequence). Trimming removed 0 bases at V and 7 bases at J, with 12 bases between. The CDR3 sequence: CASSESTAPGTQYF. CDR3 DNA: TGCGCCAGCAGTGAGTCGACAGCTCCCGGGACCCAGTACTTC.

The J gene is TRBJ2-7, the V gene TRBV30; D may be TRBD1 (6 bases). This CDR3 has 14 residues. Per the germline V gene, CDR1 is GTSNPN and CDR2 is SVGIG (reference sequence). V was trimmed by 3 bases and J by 9 bases, leaving 21 bases between them. CDR3 bases: TGTGCCTGGAGGCCGGACAGTACTTTCCTCGGGCAGTACTTC. Residues: CAWRPDSTFLGQYF. The entire variable domain, with the rest obtained from reference TRBV30 and TRBJ2-7, is as follows: SQTIHQWPATLVQPVGSPLSLECTVEGTSNPNLYWYRQAAGRGLQLLFYSVGIGQISSEVPQNLSASRPQDRQFILSSKKLLLSDSGFYLCAWRPDSTFLGQYFGPGTRLTVT.

This clone was detected a few times. The chain joins TRBV27 to TRBJ2-2, with TRBD1 identical over 7 bases. Germline V gene lookup returns CDR1 MNHEY and CDR2 SMNVEV (reference sequence). Germline trimming cut 2 bases from V and 1 base from J; bases unmatched to any gene: 4. CDR3 length: 16 amino acids. In DNA form, the CDR3 reads TGTGCCAGCAGTTTACGGGACAGCGTGAACACCGGGGAGCTGTTTTTT. Protein: CASSLRDSVNTGELFF.

This sequence joins TRBV28 and TRBJ2-5, with unresolved D. The CDR3 extends over 15 amino acids. In germline, CDR1 is MDHEN, CDR2 SYDVKM. V was shortened by 6 bases and J by 1 base, with 15 bases between the two germline ends. The CDR3 reads CASRETVGFQETQYF. The CDR3 bases are TGTGCCAGCAGGGAGACCGTTGGCTTCCAAGAGACCCAGTACTTC.

This clone was recorded a few times. The V gene is TRBV5-6, the J gene TRBJ1-1; unclear D gene. The germline gives CDR1 SGHDT, CDR2 YYEEEE. V lost 0 bases to trimming and J lost 3 bases, with 6 bases between them. The length of the CDR3 is 13 residues. The CDR3: CASSLVGDTEAFF. The CDR3 DNA reads as TGTGCCAGCAGCTTGGTAGGAGACACTGAAGCTTTCTTT. Full variable domain (rest looked up from reference TRBV5-6 and TRBJ1-1): DAGVTQSPTHLIKTRGQQVTLRCSPKSGHDTVSWYQQALGQGPQFIFQYYEEEERQRGNFPDRFSGHQFPNYSSELNVNALLLGDSALYLCASSLVGDTEAFFGQGTRLTVV.